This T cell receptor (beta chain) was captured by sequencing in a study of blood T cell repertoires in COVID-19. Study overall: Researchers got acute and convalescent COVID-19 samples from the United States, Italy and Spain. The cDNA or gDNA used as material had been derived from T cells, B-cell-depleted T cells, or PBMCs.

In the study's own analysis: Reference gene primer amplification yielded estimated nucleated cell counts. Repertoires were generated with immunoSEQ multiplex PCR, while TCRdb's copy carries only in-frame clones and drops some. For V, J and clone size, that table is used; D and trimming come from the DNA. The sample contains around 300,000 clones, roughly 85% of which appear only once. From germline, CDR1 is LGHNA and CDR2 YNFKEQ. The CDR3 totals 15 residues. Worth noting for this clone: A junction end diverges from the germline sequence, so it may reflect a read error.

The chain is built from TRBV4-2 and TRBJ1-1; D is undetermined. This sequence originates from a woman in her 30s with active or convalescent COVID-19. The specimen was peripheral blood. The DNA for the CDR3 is TGTGCCAGCAGCCAAGAGGTTCAAGCAACAGTTCTATCCGGCTTT. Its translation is CASSQEVQATVLSGF.